The source of this T cell receptor beta chain is a study of PD-1 blockade in classical Hodgkin lymphoma. Findings and caveats of the study: The study found complete responders had baseline diversity similar to newly diagnosed patients.

The CDR3 is 13 residues long. The germline V gene has CDR1 SGHTA and CDR2 FQGNSA. V was trimmed by 0 bases and J by 6 bases, leaving 9 bases between them. Time point specified: cycle 4 day 1 (C4D1), after six to seven weeks of nivolumab. Relapse was seen in all patients after autologous stem cell transplantation, and brentuximab vedotin exposure was variable. Clones were read by immunoSEQ multiplex PCR, and TCRdb kept only the in-frame ones, dropping some. The table has around 4,600 clones, over 60% seen once. In the case of this clone: Its antigen is undetermined.

This specimen was peripheral blood mononuclear cells (PBMCs), taken before the fourth cycle of nivolumab. The source is a human donor with classical Hodgkin lymphoma. V usage is TRBV7-2 and J usage is TRBJ2-7; D not resolved. The CDR3 DNA follows: TGTGCCAGCAGCTTAGCCCCGACGGCCGAGCAGTACTTC. Amino acid sequence: CASSLAPTAEQYF. The full variable domain, in which reference TRBV7-2 and TRBJ2-7 provide the parts outside the CDR3, is GAGVSQSPSNKVTEKGKDVELRCDPISGHTALYWYRQSLGQGLEFLIYFQGNSAPDKSGLPSDRFSAERTGGSVSTLTIQRTQQEDSAVYLCASSLAPTAEQYFGPGTRLTVT.